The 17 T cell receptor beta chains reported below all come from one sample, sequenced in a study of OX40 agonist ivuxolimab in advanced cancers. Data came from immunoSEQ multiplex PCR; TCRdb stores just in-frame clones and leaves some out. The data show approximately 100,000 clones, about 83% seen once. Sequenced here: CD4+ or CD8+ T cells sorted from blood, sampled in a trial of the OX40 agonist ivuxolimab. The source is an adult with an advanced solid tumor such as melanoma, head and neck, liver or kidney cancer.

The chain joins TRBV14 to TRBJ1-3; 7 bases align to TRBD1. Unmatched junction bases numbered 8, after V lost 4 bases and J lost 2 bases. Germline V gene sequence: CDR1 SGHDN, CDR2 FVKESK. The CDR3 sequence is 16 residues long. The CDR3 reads CASSRQGLRTGNTIYF. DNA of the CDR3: TGTGCCAGCAGCCGACAGGGTTTAAGGACTGGAAACACCATATATTTT.

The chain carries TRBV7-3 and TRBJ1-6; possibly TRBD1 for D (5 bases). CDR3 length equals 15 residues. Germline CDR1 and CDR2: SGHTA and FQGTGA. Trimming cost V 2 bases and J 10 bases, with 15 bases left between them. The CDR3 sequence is CASSLSGTGGSPLHF. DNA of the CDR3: TGTGCCAGCAGCTTATCCGGGACGGGAGGGTCACCCCTCCACTTT.

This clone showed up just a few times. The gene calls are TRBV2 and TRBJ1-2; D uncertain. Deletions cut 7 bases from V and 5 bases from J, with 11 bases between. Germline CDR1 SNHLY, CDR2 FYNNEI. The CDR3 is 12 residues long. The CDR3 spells CASKENPYGYTF. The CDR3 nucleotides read TGTGCCAGCAAGGAGAACCCATATGGCTACACCTTC.

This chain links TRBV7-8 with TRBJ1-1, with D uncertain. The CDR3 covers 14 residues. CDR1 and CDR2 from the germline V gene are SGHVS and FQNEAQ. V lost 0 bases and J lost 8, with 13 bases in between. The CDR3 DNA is TGTGCCAGCAGCTTAGCGTCGATTACTGTGGAAGCTTTCTTT. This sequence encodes CASSLASITVEAFF.

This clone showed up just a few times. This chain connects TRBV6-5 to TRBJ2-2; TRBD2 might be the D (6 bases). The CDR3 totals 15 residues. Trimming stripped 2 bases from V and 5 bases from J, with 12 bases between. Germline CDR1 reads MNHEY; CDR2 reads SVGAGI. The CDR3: CASSYGGRRTGELFF. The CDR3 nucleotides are TGTGCCAGCAGTTACGGGGGGAGGAGGACCGGGGAGCTGTTTTTT.

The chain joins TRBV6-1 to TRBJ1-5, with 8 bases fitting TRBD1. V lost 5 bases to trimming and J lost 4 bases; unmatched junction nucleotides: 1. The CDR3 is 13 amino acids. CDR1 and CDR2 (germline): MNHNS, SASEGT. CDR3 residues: CASSRQGNQPQHF. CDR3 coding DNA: TGTGCCAGCAGTCGACAGGGGAATCAGCCCCAGCATTTT.

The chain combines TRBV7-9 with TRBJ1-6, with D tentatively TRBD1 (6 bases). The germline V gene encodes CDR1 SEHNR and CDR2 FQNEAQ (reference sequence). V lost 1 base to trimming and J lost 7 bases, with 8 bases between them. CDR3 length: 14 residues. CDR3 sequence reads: CASSLGTENSPLHF. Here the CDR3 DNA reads TGTGCCAGCAGCTTAGGGACAGAAAATTCACCCCTCCACTTT.

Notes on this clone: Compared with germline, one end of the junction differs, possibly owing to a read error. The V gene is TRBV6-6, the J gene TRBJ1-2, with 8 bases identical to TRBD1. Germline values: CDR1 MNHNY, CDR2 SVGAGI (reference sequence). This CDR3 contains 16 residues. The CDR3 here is CASSPGTGTPNYGYTF. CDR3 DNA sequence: TGTGCCAGCAGTCCCGGGACAGGCACTCCTAATTATGGCTACACCTTC.

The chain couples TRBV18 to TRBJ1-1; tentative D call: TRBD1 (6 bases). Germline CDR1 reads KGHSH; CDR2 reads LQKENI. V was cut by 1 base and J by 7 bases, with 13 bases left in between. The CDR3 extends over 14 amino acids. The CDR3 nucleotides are TGTGCCAGCTCACCACTCGGGGAGGGGGTTGAAGCTTTCTTT. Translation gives CASSPLGEGVEAFF.

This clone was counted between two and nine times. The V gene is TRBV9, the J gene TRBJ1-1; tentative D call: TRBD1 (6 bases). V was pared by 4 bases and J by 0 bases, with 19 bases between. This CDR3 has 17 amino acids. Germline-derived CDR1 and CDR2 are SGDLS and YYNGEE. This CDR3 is CASSRRTEGNMNTEAFF. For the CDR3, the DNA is TGTGCCAGCAGCCGACGGACAGAGGGGAATATGAACACTGAAGCTTTCTTT.

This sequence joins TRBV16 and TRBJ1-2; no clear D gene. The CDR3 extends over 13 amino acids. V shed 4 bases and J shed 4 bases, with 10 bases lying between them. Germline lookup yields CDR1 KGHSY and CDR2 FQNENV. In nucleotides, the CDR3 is TGTGCCAGCAGCCTACTGGTAGCCTATGGCTACACCTTC. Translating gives CASSLLVAYGYTF.

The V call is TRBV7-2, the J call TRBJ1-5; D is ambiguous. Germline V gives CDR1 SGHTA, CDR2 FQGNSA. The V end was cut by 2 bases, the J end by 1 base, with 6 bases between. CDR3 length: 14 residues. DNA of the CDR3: TGTGCCAGCAGCTTACGGGGAAGCAATCAGCCCCAGCATTTT. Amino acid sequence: CASSLRGSNQPQHF.

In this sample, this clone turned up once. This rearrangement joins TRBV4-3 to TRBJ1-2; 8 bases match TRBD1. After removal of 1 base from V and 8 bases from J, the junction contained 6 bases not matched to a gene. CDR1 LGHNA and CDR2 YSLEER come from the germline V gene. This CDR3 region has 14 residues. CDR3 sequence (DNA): TGCGCCAGCAGCCAAGTTGACAGGGGTTTAGGCTACACCTTC. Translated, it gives CASSQVDRGLGYTF.

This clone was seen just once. Written as DNA, the CDR3 is TGCGCCAGCAGCCACGCGGAGGACAGCGGCTATTCACCCCTCCACTTT. It is translated as CASSHAEDSGYSPLHF. The chain employs TRBV4-1 and TRBJ1-6, with a possible D match to TRBD1 (6 bases). The V gene's germline CDR1 is MGHRA and CDR2 YSYEKL. The CDR3 is 16 amino acids. Trimming took 3 bases from V and 8 from J, leaving 17 bases between them.

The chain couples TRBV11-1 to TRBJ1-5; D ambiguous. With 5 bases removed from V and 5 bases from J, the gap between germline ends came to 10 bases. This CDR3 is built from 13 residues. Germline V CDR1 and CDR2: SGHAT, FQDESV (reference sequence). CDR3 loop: CASSDLFDQPQHF. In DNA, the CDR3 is TGTGCCAGCAGCGACCTATTTGATCAGCCCCAGCATTTT.

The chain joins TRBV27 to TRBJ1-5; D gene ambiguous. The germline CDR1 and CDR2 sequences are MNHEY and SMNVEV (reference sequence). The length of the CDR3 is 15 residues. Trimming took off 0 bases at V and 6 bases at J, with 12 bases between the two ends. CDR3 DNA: TGTGCCAGCAGTTTATCAAGGGCGGCGGGTCAGCCCCAGCATTTT. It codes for CASSLSRAAGQPQHF.

CDR3: CASSPTIGNQPQHF. CDR3 nucleotide sequence: TGTGCCAGCAGCCCGACCATAGGCAATCAGCCCCAGCATTTT. J is TRBJ1-5 and V is TRBV11-2; D gene unclear. This CDR3 comprises 14 residues. The germline V and J ends were trimmed by 5 bases and 2 bases, with 10 bases remaining between them. Germline loops: CDR1 SGHAT, CDR2 FQNNGV.